What follows describes a single T cell receptor (beta chain). Trimming left V 2 bases short and J 0 bases short, with 8 bases between. Germline V gene data show CDR1 as KGHDR and CDR2 as SFDVKD. The CDR3 spans 15 residues. This entry comes from a study of blood T cells in healthy people across ages. The authors ran a second PCR of 7 to 11 cycles using a sample-barcoded 5' primer and a J-beta primer mix. In TCRdb, the 5' RACE reads were re-called with MiXCR into one record per CDR3 protein. This repertoire shows around 1,500,000 distinct CDR3 sequences, roughly 45% found once; its top ten account for approximately 7.9%.

The source is a woman younger than 30 in good health. The sequenced material came from blood. This chain connects TRBV24-1 to TRBJ2-3, with D uncertain. The CDR3 bases are TGTGCCACCAGTGATTATCAGGCTAGCACAGATACGCAGTATTTT. Translated, it gives CATSDYQASTDTQYF.